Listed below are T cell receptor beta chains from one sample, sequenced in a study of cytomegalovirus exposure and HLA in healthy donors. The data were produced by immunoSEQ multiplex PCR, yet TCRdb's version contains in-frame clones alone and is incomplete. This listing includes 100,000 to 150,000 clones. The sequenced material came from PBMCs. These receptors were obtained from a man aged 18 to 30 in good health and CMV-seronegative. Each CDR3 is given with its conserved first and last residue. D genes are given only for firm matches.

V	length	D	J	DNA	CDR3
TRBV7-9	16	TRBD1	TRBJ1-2	TGTGCCAGCAGCTTAGGGACCTCCGGGACAGCATATGGCTACACCTTC	CASSLGTSGTAYGYTF
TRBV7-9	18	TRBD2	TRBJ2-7	TGTGCCAGCAGCGCCCCGGTGGGGAGCGGGAGTTCCGCGGACGAGCAGTACTTC	CASSAPVGSGSSADEQYF
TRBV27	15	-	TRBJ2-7	TGTGCCAGCAGTTTGTCGACTGTTAGCTCCTACGAGCAGTACTTC	CASSLSTVSSYEQYF
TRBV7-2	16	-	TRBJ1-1	TGTGCCAGCAGCTACGAACGCCCTGCGAGGAACACTGAAGCTTTCTTT	CASSYERPARNTEAFF
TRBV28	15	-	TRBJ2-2	TGTGCCAGCAGTTTATGGACAGGAGCTACCGGGGAGCTGTTTTTT	CASSLWTGATGELFF
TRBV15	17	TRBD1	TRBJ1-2	TGTGCCACCAGCACTTCTCGGGGGACAGCCTTCGGCTATGGCTACACCTTC	CATSTSRGTAFGYGYTF
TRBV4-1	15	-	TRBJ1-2	TGCGCCAGCAGCCAAACCACTAGGTCCCCCGGTGGCTACACCTTC	CASSQTTRSPGGYTF
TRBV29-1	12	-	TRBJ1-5	TGCAGCGCCGGGGGTGGTAATCAGCCCCAGCATTTT	CSAGGGNQPQHF
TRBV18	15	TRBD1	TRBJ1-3	TGTGCCAGCTCACCACAAAGGGGGCCTGGAAACACCATATATTTT	CASSPQRGPGNTIYF
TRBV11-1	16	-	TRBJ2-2	TGTGCCAGCAGCTTAGCTGGTCAGGTGGACACCGGGGAGCTGTTTTTT	CASSLAGQVDTGELFF
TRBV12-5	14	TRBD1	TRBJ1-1	TGTGCTAGTGGTTTTTCCCCCCCAGGGGGTGATGCTTTCTTT	CASGFSPPGGDAFF
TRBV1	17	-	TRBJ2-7	TGCACCAGCAGCCAAGGCTCCATTAGGGGACAGTTCTACGAGCAGTACTTC	CTSSQGSIRGQFYEQYF
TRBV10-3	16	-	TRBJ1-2	TGTGCCATCAGGGCGGGTGTAGGAGAATTTAACTATGGCTACACCTTC	CAIRAGVGEFNYGYTF
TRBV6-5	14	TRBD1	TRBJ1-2	TGTGCCAGCAGACGCTACCGGGACAGACAGGGCTACACCTTC	CASRRYRDRQGYTF
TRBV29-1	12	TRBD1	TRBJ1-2	TGCAGCGTTCTGACAGGGGGCGGCGGCTACACCTTC	CSVLTGGGGYTF
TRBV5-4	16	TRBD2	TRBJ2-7	TGTGCCAGCAGCTTGATTGGTGGACTAGCGGGCTACGAGCAGTACTTC	CASSLIGGLAGYEQYF
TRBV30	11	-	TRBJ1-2	TGTGCCTGGAGTCCAGGGATTGGCTACACCTTC	CAWSPGIGYTF
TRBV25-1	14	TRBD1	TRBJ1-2	TGTGCCAGCAGTGAATGGTCAGGGGGTAAGGGCTACACCTTC	CASSEWSGGKGYTF
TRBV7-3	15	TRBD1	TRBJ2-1	TGTGCCAGCAGCCGGACAGGGGAGCCACACAATGAGCAGTTCTTC	CASSRTGEPHNEQFF
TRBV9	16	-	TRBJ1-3	TGTGCCAGCAGCGTAGGGACTCAGAGCTCTGGAAACACCATATATTTT	CASSVGTQSSGNTIYF
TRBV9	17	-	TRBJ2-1	TGTGCCAGCAGCTCCACCTTCCAGACAGGAGCATACAATGAGCAGTTCTTC	CASSSTFQTGAYNEQFF
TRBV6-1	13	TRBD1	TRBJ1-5	TGTGCCAGCTTCGACAGGGGGCATCAGCCCCAGCATTTT	CASFDRGHQPQHF
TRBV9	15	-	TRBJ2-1	TGTGCCAGCAGCGCGGACGGGGGGACATACAATGAGCAGTTCTTC	CASSADGGTYNEQFF
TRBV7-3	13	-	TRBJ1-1	TGTGCCAGCAGCTCTGGACAGACTTCTGAAGCTTTCTTT	CASSSGQTSEAFF
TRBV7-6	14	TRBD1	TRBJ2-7	TGTGCCAGCAGCCTCGGGACAGGGTATTACGAGCAGTACTTC	CASSLGTGYYEQYF
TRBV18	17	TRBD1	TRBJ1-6	TGTGCCAGCTCACCAAGGACAGGGAGCTCCTATAATTCACCCCTCCACTTT	CASSPRTGSSYNSPLHF
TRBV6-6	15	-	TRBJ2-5	TGTGCCAGCAGTTCCACTAAGGTCGGGTTTGGGACCCAGTACTTC	CASSSTKVGFGTQYF
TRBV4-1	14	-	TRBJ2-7	TGCGCCAGCAGCCAAGAGAGGTCCTCCTACGAGCAGTACTTC	CASSQERSSYEQYF
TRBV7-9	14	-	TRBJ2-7	TGTGCCAGCAGCTCCCGACTAGGACCCTACGAGCAGTACTTC	CASSSRLGPYEQYF
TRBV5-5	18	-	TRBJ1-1	TGTGCCAGCAGTTTATACCAGGAGGGGTTCCGGTTGAACACTGAAGCTTTCTTT	CASSLYQEGFRLNTEAFF
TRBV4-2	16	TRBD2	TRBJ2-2	TGTGCCAGCAGCCAAGATGGGCTAGCGGGAGCCGGGGAGCTGTTTTTT	CASSQDGLAGAGELFF
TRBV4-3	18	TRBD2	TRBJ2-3	TGCGCCAGCAGCCAAGAATTAGCAGCGGGATCAGGCACAGATACGCAGTATTTT	CASSQELAAGSGTDTQYF
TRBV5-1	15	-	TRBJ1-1	TGCGCCAGCAGCTTCTATCAGGATCCGAACACTGAAGCTTTCTTT	CASSFYQDPNTEAFF
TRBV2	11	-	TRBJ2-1	TGTGCCAGGACCCGGGACAATGAGCAGTTCTTC	CARTRDNEQFF
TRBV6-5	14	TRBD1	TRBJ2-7	TGTGCCAGCAGTGACAGGGACAGCTCCTACGAGCAGTACTTC	CASSDRDSSYEQYF
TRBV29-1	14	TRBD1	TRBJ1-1	TGCAGCGTCATCCGGGACAGGGGACAGTCTGAAGCTTTCTTT	CSVIRDRGQSEAFF
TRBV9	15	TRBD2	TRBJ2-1	TGTGCCAGCAGCCCCAGACTAGCGGTCTACGATGAGCAGTTCTTC	CASSPRLAVYDEQFF
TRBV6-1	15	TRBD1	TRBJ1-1	TGTGCCAGCAGTGAACAACAGGGGATCGACACTGAAGCTTTCTTT	CASSEQQGIDTEAFF
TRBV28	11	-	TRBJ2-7	TGTGCCAGCAATTCTTACTACGAGCAGTACTTC	CASNSYYEQYF
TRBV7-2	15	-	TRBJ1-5	TGTGCCAGCAGCTCCCTGACAGGCCGCGATCAGCCCCAGCATTTT	CASSSLTGRDQPQHF
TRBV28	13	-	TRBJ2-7	TGTGCCAGCCGAGTTCCAGGGGTCTACGAGCAGTACTTC	CASRVPGVYEQYF
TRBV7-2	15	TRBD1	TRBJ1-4	TGTGCCAGCAGGGCTACAGGGGGGGTTAATGAAAAACTGTTTTTT	CASRATGGVNEKLFF
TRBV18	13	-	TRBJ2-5	TGTGCCAGCTCCCAACAGGGTCAAGAGACCCAGTACTTC	CASSQQGQETQYF
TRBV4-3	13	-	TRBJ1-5	TGCGCCAGCAGCCAAGAGAAGAGTCAGCCCCAGCATTTT	CASSQEKSQPQHF
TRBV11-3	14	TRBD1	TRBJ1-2	TGTGCCAGCAGCTTAGATCAGGGGGGATCTGGCTACACCTTC	CASSLDQGGSGYTF
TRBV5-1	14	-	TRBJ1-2	TGCGCCAGCAGCTTGGATCCGGTTACGAGGGGCTACACCTTC	CASSLDPVTRGYTF
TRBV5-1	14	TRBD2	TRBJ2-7	TGCGCCAGCAGTTCTAGCGGGGGACTCTCGGAGCAGTACTTC	CASSSSGGLSEQYF
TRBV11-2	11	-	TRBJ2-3	TGTGCCAGCACCCCGGGTGATACGCAGTATTTT	CASTPGDTQYF
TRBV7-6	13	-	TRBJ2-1	TGTGCCAGCAGCAGGAGCTCCTACAATGAGCAGTTCTTC	CASSRSSYNEQFF
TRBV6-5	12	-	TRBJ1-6	TGTGCCAGCAGTTACGGTAGCTCACCCCTCCACTTT	CASSYGSSPLHF
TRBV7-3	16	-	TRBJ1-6	TGTGCCAGCAGCTTAGGGCGTAAGGGGCTGTATTCACCCCTCCACTTT	CASSLGRKGLYSPLHF
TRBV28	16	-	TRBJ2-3	TGTGCCAGCAATTCACCAAGTGGGCGGGGCACAGATACGCAGTATTTT	CASNSPSGRGTDTQYF
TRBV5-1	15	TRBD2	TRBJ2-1	TGCGCCAGCAGCAGAGGCGGGGGGGGCGAAAATGAGCAGTTCTTC	CASSRGGGGENEQFF